These 9 T cell receptor beta chains share one sample of origin, sequenced in a study of OX40 agonist ivuxolimab in advanced cancers. Profiling relied on immunoSEQ multiplex PCR, and the TCRdb table lists in-frame clones only, not all of them. Of about 64,000 clones listed, about 91% were seen once; the top ten hold 0.44%. Specimen: CD4+ or CD8+ T cells sorted from blood, collected in a trial of the OX40 agonist ivuxolimab. The source is an adult with an advanced solid tumor such as melanoma, head and neck, liver or kidney cancer.

The rearrangement links TRBV7-2 to TRBJ1-3; 8 bases map to TRBD1. V shed 0 bases and J 2 bases; nucleotides not matched to a gene: 3. Germline CDR1 SGHTA, CDR2 FQGNSA. The CDR3 has 16 residues. CDR3 residues: CASSLAQGAAGNTIYF. The CDR3 nucleotides read TGTGCCAGCAGCTTAGCTCAGGGGGCAGCTGGAAACACCATATATTTT.

V usage is TRBV5-6 and J usage is TRBJ2-5; 8 bases agree with TRBD2. CDR3 length equals 16 residues. J gave up 4 bases and V 2 bases, and 10 bases lay outside the gene matches. CDR1 is SGHDT, CDR2 YYEEEE, per germline. The CDR3 DNA reads as TGTGCCAGCAGCTTTCGGGTAGCGGGATTCTCAGAGACCCAGTACTTC. Translating it yields CASSFRVAGFSETQYF.

The V and J genes are TRBV7-8 and TRBJ2-1; weak D call: TRBD2 (8 bases). Germline CDR1 SGHVS, CDR2 FQNEAQ. V was cut by 4 bases and J by 5 bases, with 21 bases left in between. This CDR3 region has 17 residues. In nucleotides, the CDR3 is TGTGCCAGCAGCTCCTCAGGATTAGCGGGACAGCACAATGAGCAGTTCTTC. Translating gives CASSSSGLAGQHNEQFF. Drawing the rest from reference TRBV7-8 and TRBJ2-1, the complete variable domain is GAGVSQSPRYKVAKRGQDVALRCDPISGHVSLFWYQQALGQGPEFLTYFQNEAQLDKSGLPSDRFFAERPEGSVSTLKIQRTQQEDSAVYLCASSSSGLAGQHNEQFFGPGTRLTVL.

J is TRBJ2-1 and V is TRBV4-1; TRBD2 matches 11 bases. CDR1 is MGHRA and CDR2 is YSYEKL in the germline V gene. Losses at the gene ends were 4 bases for V and 7 bases for J; bases not matched to a gene: 9. The CDR3 loop spans 16 amino acids. The DNA of the CDR3 is TGCGCCAGCAGCCGCAAACTAGCGGGAGAGGTAAATGAGCAGTTCTTC. Amino acid sequence: CASSRKLAGEVNEQFF.

The rearrangement joins TRBV6-1 to TRBJ1-5, with a tentative D call TRBD1 (5 bases). From germline, CDR1 is MNHNS and CDR2 SASEGT. The CDR3 sequence is 15 residues long. V was trimmed by 6 bases and J by 2 bases, leaving 14 bases between them. The CDR3 DNA reads as TGTGCCAGCAGGACGCAGGACACGCGCAATCAGCCCCAGCATTTT. Translating gives CASRTQDTRNQPQHF.

This clone was detected only a few times. The chain employs TRBV30 and TRBJ1-2; D is undetermined. Deletions cut 0 bases from V and 0 bases from J, with 5 bases between. The CDR3 runs 13 residues. Germline V lookup: CDR1 GTSNPN, CDR2 SVGIG (reference sequence). CDR3 nucleotide sequence: TGTGCCTGGAGTGTACTGGCTAACTATGGCTACACCTTC. Residues: CAWSVLANYGYTF.

The chain carries TRBV11-2 and TRBJ2-1; D possibly matches TRBD1 or TRBD2 (5 bases each). Germline V gene data show CDR1 as SGHAT and CDR2 as FQNNGV. V dropped 4 bases and J dropped 8 bases, with 15 bases sitting between them. The CDR3 extends over 14 amino acids. The CDR3 is CASSWDRTADEQFF. CDR3 DNA sequence: TGTGCCAGCAGCTGGGACCGAACGGCAGATGAGCAGTTCTTC.

The chain links TRBV2 to TRBJ2-7; TRBD1 or TRBD2 may be the D gene (5 bases each). This CDR3 has 13 residues. The ends were cut back, 2 bases at V and 6 bases at J, with 11 bases in the middle. Germline V gives CDR1 SNHLY, CDR2 FYNNEI. The DNA of the CDR3 is TGTGCCAGCAGTGAATTGGGACCCACCGAGCAGTACTTC. This gives the protein CASSELGPTEQYF.

Only a few counts were recorded for this clone. The gene calls are TRBV18 and TRBJ1-5; D unresolved. Germline V gene data show CDR1 as KGHSH and CDR2 as LQKENI. This CDR3 has 13 amino acids. V dropped 4 bases and J dropped 5 bases, with 9 bases sitting between them. The CDR3 reads CASSQKADQPQHF. CDR3 nucleotides: TGTGCCAGCTCACAAAAAGCAGATCAGCCCCAGCATTTT.